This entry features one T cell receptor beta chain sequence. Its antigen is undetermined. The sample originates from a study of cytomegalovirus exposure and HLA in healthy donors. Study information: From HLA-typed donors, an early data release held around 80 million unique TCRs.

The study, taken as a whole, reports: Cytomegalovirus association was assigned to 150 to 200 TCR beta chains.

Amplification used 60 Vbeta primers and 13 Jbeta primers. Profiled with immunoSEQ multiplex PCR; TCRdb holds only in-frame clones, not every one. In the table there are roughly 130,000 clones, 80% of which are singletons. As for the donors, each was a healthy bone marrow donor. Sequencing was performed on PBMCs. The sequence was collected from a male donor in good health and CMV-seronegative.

The CDR3 DNA reads TGCGCCAGCAGCCGGGAGGGCCGTGCGTGGTTCGAGCAGTACTTC. This codes for CASSREGRAWFEQYF. V gene TRBV5-1 combines with J gene TRBJ2-7; 8 bases line up with TRBD2. The CDR3 runs to 15 residues. The germline V gene has CDR1 SGHRS and CDR2 YFSETQ. With 4 bases clipped from V and 6 bases from J, the junction kept 12 bases outside the gene matches.